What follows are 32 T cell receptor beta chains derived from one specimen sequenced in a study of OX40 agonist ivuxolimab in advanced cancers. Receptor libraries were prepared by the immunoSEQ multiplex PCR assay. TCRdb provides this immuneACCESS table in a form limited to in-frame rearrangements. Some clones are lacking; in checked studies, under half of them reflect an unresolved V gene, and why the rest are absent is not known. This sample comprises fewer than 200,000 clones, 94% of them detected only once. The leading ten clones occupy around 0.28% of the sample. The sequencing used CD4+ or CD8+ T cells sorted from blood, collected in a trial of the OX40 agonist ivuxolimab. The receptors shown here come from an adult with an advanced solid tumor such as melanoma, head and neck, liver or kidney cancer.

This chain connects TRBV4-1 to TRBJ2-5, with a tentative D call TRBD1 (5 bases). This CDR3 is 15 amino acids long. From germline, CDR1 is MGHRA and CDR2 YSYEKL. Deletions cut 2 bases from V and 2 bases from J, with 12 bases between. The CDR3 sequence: CASSQNPTAQETQYF. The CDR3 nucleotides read TGCGCCAGCAGCCAAAACCCGACAGCGCAAGAGACCCAGTACTTC.

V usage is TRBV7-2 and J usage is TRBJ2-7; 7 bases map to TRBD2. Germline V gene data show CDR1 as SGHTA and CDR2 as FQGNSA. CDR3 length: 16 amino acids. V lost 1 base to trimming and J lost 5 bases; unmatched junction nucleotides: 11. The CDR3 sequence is CASSLDFAGVEDEQYF. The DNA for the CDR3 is TGTGCCAGCAGCTTAGATTTTGCGGGAGTGGAGGACGAGCAGTACTTC.

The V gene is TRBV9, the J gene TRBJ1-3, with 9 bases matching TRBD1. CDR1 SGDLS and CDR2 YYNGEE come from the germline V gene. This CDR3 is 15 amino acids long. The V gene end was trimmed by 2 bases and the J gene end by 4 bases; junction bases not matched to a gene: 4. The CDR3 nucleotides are TGTGCCAGCAGCGTGACAGGGGGTGCCGGAAACACCATATATTTT. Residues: CASSVTGGAGNTIYF.

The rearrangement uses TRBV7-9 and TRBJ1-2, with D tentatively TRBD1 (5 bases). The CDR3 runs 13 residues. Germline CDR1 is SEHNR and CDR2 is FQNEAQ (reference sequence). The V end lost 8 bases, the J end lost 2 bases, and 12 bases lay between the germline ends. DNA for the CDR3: TGTGCCAGCTCACGGGGGAGAAACTATGGCTACACCTTC. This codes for CASSRGRNYGYTF.

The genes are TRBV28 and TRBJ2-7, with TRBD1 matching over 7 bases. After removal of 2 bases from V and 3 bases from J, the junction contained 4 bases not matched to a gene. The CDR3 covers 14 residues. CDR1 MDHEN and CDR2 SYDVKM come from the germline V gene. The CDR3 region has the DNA TGTGCCAGCAGTTTAGGCCGGGACAGCTACGAGCAGTACTTC. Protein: CASSLGRDSYEQYF.

The CDR3 spells CASSVGTGATPYEQYF. CDR3 sequence (DNA): TGTGCCAGCAGCGTAGGTACAGGGGCTACCCCCTACGAGCAGTACTTC. This chain connects TRBV9 to TRBJ2-7; 7 bases map to TRBD1. This CDR3 comprises 16 residues. Germline V gene lookup returns CDR1 SGDLS and CDR2 YYNGEE. Unmatched junction bases numbered 8, after V lost 0 bases and J lost 2 bases.

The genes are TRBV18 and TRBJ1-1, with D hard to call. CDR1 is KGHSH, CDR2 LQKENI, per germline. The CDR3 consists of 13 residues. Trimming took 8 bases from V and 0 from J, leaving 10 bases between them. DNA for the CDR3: TGTGCCAGCCAGCATGGTTTGAACACTGAAGCTTTCTTT. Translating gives CASQHGLNTEAFF. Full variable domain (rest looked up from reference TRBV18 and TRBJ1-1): NAGVMQNPRHLVRRRGQEARLRCSPMKGHSHVYWYRQLPEEGLKFMVYLQKENIIDESGMPKERFSAEFPKEGPSILRIQQVVRGDSAAYFCASQHGLNTEAFFGQGTRLTVV.

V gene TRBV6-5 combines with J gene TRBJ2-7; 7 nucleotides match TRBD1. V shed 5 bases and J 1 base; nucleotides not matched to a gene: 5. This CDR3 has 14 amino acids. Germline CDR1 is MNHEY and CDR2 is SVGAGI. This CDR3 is CASSRGQRSYEQYF. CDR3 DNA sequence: TGTGCCAGCAGTAGGGGACAGCGTTCCTACGAGCAGTACTTC.

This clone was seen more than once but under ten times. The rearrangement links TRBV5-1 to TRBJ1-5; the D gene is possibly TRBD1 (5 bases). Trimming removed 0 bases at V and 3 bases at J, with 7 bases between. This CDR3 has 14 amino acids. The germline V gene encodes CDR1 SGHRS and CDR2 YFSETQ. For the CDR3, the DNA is TGCGCCAGCAGCTTGGACGGGGCCAATCAGCCCCAGCATTTT. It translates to CASSLDGANQPQHF.

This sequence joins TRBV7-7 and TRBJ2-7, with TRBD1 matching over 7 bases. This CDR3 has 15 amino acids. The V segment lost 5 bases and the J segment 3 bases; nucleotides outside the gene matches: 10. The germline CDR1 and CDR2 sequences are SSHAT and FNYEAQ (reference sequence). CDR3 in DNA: TGTGCCAGCAGCCTGACTTTGGGACAGATCTACGAGCAGTACTTC. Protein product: CASSLTLGQIYEQYF. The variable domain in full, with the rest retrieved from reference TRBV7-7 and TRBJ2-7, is GAGVSQSPRYKVTKRGQDVTLRCDPISSHATLYWYQQALGQGPEFLTYFNYEAQPDKSGLPSDRFSAERPEGSISTLTIQRTEQRDSAMYRCASSLTLGQIYEQYFGPGTRLTVT.

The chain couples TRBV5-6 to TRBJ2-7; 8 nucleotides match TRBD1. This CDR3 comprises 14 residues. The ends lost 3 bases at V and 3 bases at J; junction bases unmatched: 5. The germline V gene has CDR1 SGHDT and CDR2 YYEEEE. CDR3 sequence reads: CASSSIDRGYEQYF. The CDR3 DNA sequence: TGTGCCAGCAGCTCAATTGACAGGGGCTACGAGCAGTACTTC.

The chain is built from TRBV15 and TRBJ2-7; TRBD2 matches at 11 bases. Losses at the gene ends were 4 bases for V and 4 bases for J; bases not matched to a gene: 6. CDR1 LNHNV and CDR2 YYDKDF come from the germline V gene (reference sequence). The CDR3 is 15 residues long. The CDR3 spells CATSIRLAGGYEQYF. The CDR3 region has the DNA TGTGCCACCAGCATTAGGCTAGCGGGAGGTTACGAGCAGTACTTC. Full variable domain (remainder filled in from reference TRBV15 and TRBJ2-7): DAMVIQNPRYQVTQFGKPVTLSCSQTLNHNVMYWYQQKSSQAPKLLFHYYDKDFNNEADTPDNFQSRRPNTSFCFLDIRSPGLGDTAMYLCATSIRLAGGYEQYFGPGTRLTVT.

The CDR3 spells CASRDRGRNEQFF. The DNA for the CDR3 is TGTGCCAGCCGGGACAGGGGACGGAATGAGCAGTTCTTC. V usage is TRBV6-5 and J usage is TRBJ2-1; 10 bases agree with TRBD1. The CDR3 consists of 13 residues. Unmatched junction bases numbered 5, after V lost 8 bases and J lost 7 bases. Germline CDR1 reads MNHEY; CDR2 reads SVGAGI.

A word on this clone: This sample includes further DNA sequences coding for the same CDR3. This CDR3 is CASSLDRGSYNEQFF. CDR3 coding DNA: TGTGCCAGCAGCTTAGACAGGGGATCCTACAATGAGCAGTTCTTC. This chain uses TRBV7-3 with TRBJ2-1; 8 nucleotides align to TRBD1. V was pared by 2 bases and J by 1 base, with 1 base of the junction left unmatched. The CDR3 runs 15 residues. Germline V gives CDR1 SGHTA, CDR2 FQGTGA.

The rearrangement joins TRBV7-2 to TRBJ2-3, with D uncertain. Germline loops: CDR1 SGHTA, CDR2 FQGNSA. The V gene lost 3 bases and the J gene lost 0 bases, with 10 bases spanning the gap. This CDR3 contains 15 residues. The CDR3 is CASSFGPGSTDTQYF. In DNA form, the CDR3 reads TGTGCCAGCAGCTTTGGGCCGGGTAGCACAGATACGCAGTATTTT.

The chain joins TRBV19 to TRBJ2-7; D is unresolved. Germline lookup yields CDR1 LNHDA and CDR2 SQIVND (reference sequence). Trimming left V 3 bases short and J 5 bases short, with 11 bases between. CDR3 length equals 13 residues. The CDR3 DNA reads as TGTGCCAGTAGTATTTGGCCAACCGACGAGCAGTACTTC. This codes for CASSIWPTDEQYF.

The CDR3 sequence is CASSSGQLGGNTIYF. The CDR3 bases are TGTGCCAGCAGCTCGGGACAGCTGGGCGGAAACACCATATATTTT. The rearrangement joins TRBV7-2 to TRBJ1-3; TRBD1 aligns across 7 bases. The CDR3 has 15 residues. With V trimmed by 4 bases and J by 4 bases, 7 bases remained unmatched. The V gene's germline CDR1 is SGHTA and CDR2 FQGNSA.

The DNA of the CDR3 is TGCAGCGGCATATCCCTTAACGAGCAGTACTTC. Amino acids: CSGISLNEQYF. The V and J genes are TRBV29-1 and TRBJ2-7; D is unresolved. The length of the CDR3 is 11 residues. CDR1 SQVTM and CDR2 ANQGSEA come from the germline V gene. The V and J ends lost 7 bases and 5 bases respectively, with 12 bases between them.

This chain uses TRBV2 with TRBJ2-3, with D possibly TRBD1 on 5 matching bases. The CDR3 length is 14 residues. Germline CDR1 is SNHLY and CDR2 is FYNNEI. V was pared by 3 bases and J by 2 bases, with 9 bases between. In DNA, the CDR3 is TGTGCCAGCAGTGAGGGGCTATCCACAGATACGCAGTATTTT. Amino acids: CASSEGLSTDTQYF.

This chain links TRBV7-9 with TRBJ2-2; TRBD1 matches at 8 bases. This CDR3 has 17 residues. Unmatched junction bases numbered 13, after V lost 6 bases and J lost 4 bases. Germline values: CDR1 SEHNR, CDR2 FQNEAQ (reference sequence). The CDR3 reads CASRTAGGASGTGELFF. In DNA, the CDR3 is TGTGCCAGCAGGACGGCAGGGGGCGCATCGGGCACCGGGGAGCTGTTTTTT.

The CDR3 nucleotides read TGCGCCAGCAGCCGGGACAGGGCTGAGACCCAGTACTTC. Protein product: CASSRDRAETQYF. The gene calls are TRBV4-3 and TRBJ2-5; 9 positions match TRBD1. The V gene end was trimmed by 4 bases and the J gene end by 5 bases; junction bases not matched to a gene: 2. The CDR3 spans 13 residues. Germline V CDR1 and CDR2: LGHNA, YSLEER.

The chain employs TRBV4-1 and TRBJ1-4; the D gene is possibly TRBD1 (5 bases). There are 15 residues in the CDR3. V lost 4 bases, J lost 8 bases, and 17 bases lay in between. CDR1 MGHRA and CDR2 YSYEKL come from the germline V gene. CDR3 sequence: CASSPPGGHGEKLFF. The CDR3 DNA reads TGCGCCAGCAGCCCACCCGGGGGTCATGGAGAAAAACTGTTTTTT.

In DNA form, the CDR3 reads TGCACCAGCAGCCCACCGGACCGTGTCAATGAGCAGTTCTTC. Translation gives CTSSPPDRVNEQFF. The rearrangement joins TRBV1 to TRBJ2-1. TRBV1 is a pseudogene locus. The CDR3 length is 14 residues.

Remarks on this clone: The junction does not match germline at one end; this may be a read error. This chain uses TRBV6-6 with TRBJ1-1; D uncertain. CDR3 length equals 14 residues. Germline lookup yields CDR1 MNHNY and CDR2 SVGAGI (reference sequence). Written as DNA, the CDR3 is TGTGCCAGCACCCAGCCGGGGTTGAACCCTGAAGCTTTCTTT. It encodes CASTQPGLNPEAFF.

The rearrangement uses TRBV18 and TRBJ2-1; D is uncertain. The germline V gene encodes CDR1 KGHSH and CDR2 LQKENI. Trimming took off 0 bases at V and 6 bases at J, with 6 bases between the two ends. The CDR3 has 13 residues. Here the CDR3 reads CASSPPSLNEQFF. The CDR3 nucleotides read TGTGCCAGCTCACCACCGTCACTCAATGAGCAGTTCTTC.

The CDR3 here is CASNRGQGEQFF. CDR3 in DNA: TGTGCCAGTAACAGAGGGCAGGGTGAGCAGTTCTTC. V usage is TRBV27 and J usage is TRBJ2-1; D may correspond to TRBD1 or TRBD2 (5 bases each). The V end lost 9 bases, the J end lost 9 bases, and 15 bases lay between the germline ends. This CDR3 is 12 amino acids long. Germline values: CDR1 MNHEY, CDR2 SMNVEV (reference sequence).

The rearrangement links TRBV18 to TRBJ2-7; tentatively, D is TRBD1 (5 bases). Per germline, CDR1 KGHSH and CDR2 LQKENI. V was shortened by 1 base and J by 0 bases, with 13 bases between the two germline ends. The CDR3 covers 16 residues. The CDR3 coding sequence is TGTGCCAGCTCACCACTGCAGGACAACTACTCCTACGAGCAGTACTTC. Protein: CASSPLQDNYSYEQYF. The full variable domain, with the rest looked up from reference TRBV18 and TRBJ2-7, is NAGVMQNPRHLVRRRGQEARLRCSPMKGHSHVYWYRQLPEEGLKFMVYLQKENIIDESGMPKERFSAEFPKEGPSILRIQQVVRGDSAAYFCASSPLQDNYSYEQYFGPGTRLTVT.

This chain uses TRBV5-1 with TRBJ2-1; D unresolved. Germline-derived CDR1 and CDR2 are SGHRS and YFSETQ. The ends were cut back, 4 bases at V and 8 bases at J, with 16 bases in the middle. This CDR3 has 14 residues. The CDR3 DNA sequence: TGCGCCAGCAGCGAAACTCCCCAGCGAGATGAGCAGTTCTTC. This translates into CASSETPQRDEQFF.

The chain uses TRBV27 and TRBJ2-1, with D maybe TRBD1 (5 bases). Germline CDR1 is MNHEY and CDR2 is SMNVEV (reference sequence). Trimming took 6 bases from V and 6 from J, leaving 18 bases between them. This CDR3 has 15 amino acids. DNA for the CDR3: TGTGCCAGCAGCCCCCATACCTTGACAGCCAATGAGCAGTTCTTC. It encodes CASSPHTLTANEQFF.

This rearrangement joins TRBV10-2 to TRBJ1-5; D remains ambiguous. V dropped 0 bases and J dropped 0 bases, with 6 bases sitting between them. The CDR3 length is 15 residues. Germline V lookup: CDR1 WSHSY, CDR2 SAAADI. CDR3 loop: CASSESAVSNQPQHF. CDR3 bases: TGCGCCAGCAGTGAGTCAGCAGTTAGCAATCAGCCCCAGCATTTT.

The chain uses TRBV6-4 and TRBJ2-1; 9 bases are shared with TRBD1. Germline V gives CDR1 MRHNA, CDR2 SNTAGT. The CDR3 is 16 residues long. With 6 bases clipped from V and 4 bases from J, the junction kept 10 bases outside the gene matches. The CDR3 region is CASRPGQGSRYNEQFF. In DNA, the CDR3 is TGTGCCAGCAGACCGGGACAGGGATCTCGGTACAATGAGCAGTTCTTC.

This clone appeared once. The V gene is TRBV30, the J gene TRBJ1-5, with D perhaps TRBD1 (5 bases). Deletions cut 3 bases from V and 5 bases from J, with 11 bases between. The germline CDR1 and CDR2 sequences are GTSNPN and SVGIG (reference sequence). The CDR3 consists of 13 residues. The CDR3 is CAWSRTLDQPQHF. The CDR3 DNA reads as TGTGCCTGGAGCCGGACACTGGATCAGCCCCAGCATTTT.